The 17 T cell receptor beta chains presented below share a single source sample, sequenced in a study of blood T cell repertoires in COVID-19. Only in-frame clones appear in the TCRdb table, and some are missing; sequencing was by immunoSEQ multiplex PCR. In the table there are hundreds of thousands of clones, 85% to 90% of which are singletons. The specimen sequenced was PBMCs or T cells enriched from blood (not recorded which). Receptor source: a man between 45 and 60 years old who had been exposed to COVID-19.

The rearrangement links TRBV7-3 to TRBJ1-1, with 8 bases that match TRBD1. The ends lost 3 bases at V and 5 bases at J; junction bases unmatched: 2. This CDR3 has 13 amino acids. CDR1 and CDR2 from the germline V gene are SGHTA and FQGTGA. This CDR3 is CASSLRQGTEAFF. CDR3 nucleotide sequence: TGTGCCAGCAGCTTGAGACAGGGGACTGAAGCTTTCTTT. Supplemented by reference TRBV7-3 and TRBJ1-1, the full variable domain reads GAGVSQTPSNKVTEKGKYVELRCDPISGHTALYWYRQSLGQGPEFLIYFQGTGAADDSGLPNDRFFAVRPEGSVSTLKIQRTERGDSAVYLCASSLRQGTEAFFGQGTRLTVV.

The rearrangement joins TRBV5-1 to TRBJ1-6; 10 bases fit TRBD1. The J segment lost 9 bases and the V segment lost 4 bases, leaving 7 bases of the junction unmatched. The CDR3 is made up of 15 amino acids. The germline V gene has CDR1 SGHRS and CDR2 YFSETQ. In DNA, the CDR3 is TGCGCCAGCAGCGTCGCCGGGACAGGGGTTTCACCCCTCCACTTT. The encoded protein is CASSVAGTGVSPLHF.

The V gene is TRBV5-1, the J gene TRBJ2-5; no definite D call. CDR1 is SGHRS, CDR2 YFSETQ, per germline. V shed 5 bases and J shed 1 base, with 9 bases lying between them. The CDR3 is 13 residues long. The CDR3 loop reads CASSLQIQETQYF. CDR3 sequence (DNA): TGCGCCAGCAGTCTGCAGATCCAAGAGACCCAGTACTTC. The full variable domain, its missing parts supplied by reference TRBV5-1 and TRBJ2-5, is KAGVTQTPRYLIKTRGQQVTLSCSPISGHRSVSWYQQTPGQGLQFLFEYFSETQRNKGNFPGRFSGRQFSNSRSEMNVSTLELGDSALYLCASSLQIQETQYFGPGTRLLVL.

The chain recombines TRBV21-1 with TRBJ1-1; the table's D call TRBD1 went unverified against the DNA. TRBV21-1 is shown as a pseudogene. The CDR3 spans 20 residues. The DNA for the CDR3 is TGTGCCAGCAGTTTTCCCGGAGAGGGGGACATCGCCTCTGGGAACACTGAAGCTTTCTTT. Amino acid sequence: CASSFPGEGDIASGNTEAFF.

The V and J genes are TRBV13 and TRBJ1-1; D uncertain. Germline CDR1 reads PRHDT; CDR2 reads FYEKMQ (reference sequence). V lost 1 base to trimming and J lost 3 bases, with 6 bases between them. This CDR3 spans 13 amino acids. The CDR3 DNA is TGTGCCAGCAGCTTAGCGGGGTACACTGAAGCTTTCTTT. Translated, it gives CASSLAGYTEAFF.

This clone is a singleton in its sample. At one end the junction does not follow the germline gene, possibly because of a read error. The chain employs TRBV11-3 and TRBJ2-3; possible D gene TRBD1, 6 bases. Germline lookup yields CDR1 SGHNT and CDR2 YENEEA. This CDR3 contains 15 residues. In nucleotides, the CDR3 is TGTGCCAGCAGCCTAGATCCCTCCAGGGGCAATACGCAGTATTTT. Translated: CASSLDPSRGNTQYF.

The rearrangement links TRBV4-1 to TRBJ1-2, with 7 bases fitting TRBD1. This CDR3 region has 17 residues. The germline V gene has CDR1 MGHRA and CDR2 YSYEKL. V lost 1 base and J lost 0; bases outside the gene matches: 8. CDR3 sequence (DNA): TGCGCCAGCAGCCAAGCTCTCGGGACAGCGTCTAACTATGGCTACACCTTC. Amino acid sequence: CASSQALGTASNYGYTF.

The chain is built from TRBV5-1 and TRBJ1-1, with D possibly matching TRBD1 (5 bases). Trimming removed 3 bases from V and 1 base from J, with 7 bases in between. There are 13 residues in the CDR3. Germline V gene data show CDR1 as SGHRS and CDR2 as YFSETQ. CDR3 coding DNA: TGCGCCAGCAGCTATGGACAGAACACTGAAGCTTTCTTT. This translates into CASSYGQNTEAFF.

This chain joins TRBV28 and TRBJ1-5; 8 bases are a match to TRBD1. CDR1 and CDR2 from the germline V gene are MDHEN and SYDVKM. This CDR3 region has 17 residues. V shed 6 bases and J 4 bases; nucleotides not matched to a gene: 14. CDR3 amino acids: CASSSSQGVRGNQPQHF. The CDR3 DNA reads as TGTGCCAGCAGCTCCTCACAGGGGGTCAGAGGTAATCAGCCCCAGCATTTT.

This clone appeared a few times. The V gene is TRBV18, the J gene TRBJ2-7; 7 nucleotides agree with TRBD2. This CDR3 has 14 residues. Trimming took 3 bases from V and 4 from J; bases not matched to a gene: 6. Germline lookup yields CDR1 KGHSH and CDR2 LQKENI. The CDR3 here is CASSPRGFEYEQYF. As DNA, the CDR3 is TGTGCCAGCTCACCGCGGGGGTTTGAGTACGAGCAGTACTTC.

The rearrangement uses TRBV12-3 or TRBV12-4 and TRBJ2-7; no reliable D call. There are 12 residues in the CDR3. V was shortened by 8 bases and J by 5 bases, with 13 bases between the two germline ends. CDR3 sequence (DNA): TGTGCCAGCGGTCAACTGGGCGACGAGCAGTACTTC. Its protein is CASGQLGDEQYF.

The chain links TRBV11-2 to TRBJ1-1, with 7 bases aligning to TRBD1. V lost 4 bases and J lost 1; bases outside the gene matches: 6. The CDR3 is 15 amino acids. Germline V lookup: CDR1 SGHAT, CDR2 FQNNGV. In DNA form, the CDR3 reads TGTGCCAGCAGCTCCCCTCGGACAGGGAACACTGAAGCTTTCTTT. Translated, it gives CASSSPRTGNTEAFF.

The CDR3: CASSLTSRDRGTDTQYF. CDR3 DNA sequence: TGTGCCAGCAGTTTAACGTCCCGGGACAGGGGAACAGATACGCAGTATTTT. The rearrangement joins TRBV28 to TRBJ2-3; 10 nucleotides align to TRBD1. Germline CDR1 reads MDHEN; CDR2 reads SYDVKM. The V and J ends lost 2 bases and 3 bases, in that order; junction bases with no gene match: 8. The length of the CDR3 is 17 residues.

This chain connects TRBV11-2 to TRBJ1-2; maybe TRBD1 (6 bases). The germline gives CDR1 SGHAT, CDR2 FQNNGV. CDR3 size: 14 residues. The V end lost 11 bases, the J end lost 0 bases, and 16 bases lay between the germline ends. The CDR3 DNA reads as TGTGCCGCCACCCCCACAGGGTCTAACTATGGCTACACCTTC. It is translated as CAATPTGSNYGYTF.

The chain recombines TRBV27 with TRBJ2-1, with D possibly being TRBD1 (7 bases). V was pared by 6 bases and J by 5 bases, with 17 bases between. CDR3 size: 15 residues. The germline CDR1 and CDR2 sequences are MNHEY and SMNVEV (reference sequence). The DNA of the CDR3 is TGTGCCAGCAGACCTCGGCGGGACAGCAACAATGAGCAGTTCTTC. Translated: CASRPRRDSNNEQFF.

This clone was counted once. The chain links TRBV3-1 (or the pseudogene TRBV3-2) to TRBJ2-1; 13 bases match TRBD2. The CDR3 has 13 amino acids. Germline loops: CDR1 LGHDT, CDR2 YNNKEL (reference sequence). J lost 13 bases, V lost 3 bases, and 3 bases had no gene match. Here the CDR3 reads CASSQGLAGFQFF. The CDR3 DNA reads TGTGCCAGCAGCCAGGGACTAGCGGGATTTCAGTTCTTC.

The chain employs TRBV5-6 and TRBJ1-3; 8 bases fit TRBD1. V dropped 0 bases and J dropped 7; count of bases not matched to a gene: 9. The CDR3 has 16 amino acids. CDR1 and CDR2 (germline): SGHDT, YYEEEE. CDR3 in amino acids: CASSLEMAGGANTIYF. In nucleotides, the CDR3 is TGTGCCAGCAGCTTGGAAATGGCAGGGGGCGCGAACACCATATATTTT. Full variable domain (outside the CDR3, taken from reference TRBV5-6 and TRBJ1-3): DAGVTQSPTHLIKTRGQQVTLRCSPKSGHDTVSWYQQALGQGPQFIFQYYEEEERQRGNFPDRFSGHQFPNYSSELNVNALLLGDSALYLCASSLEMAGGANTIYFGEGSWLTVV.